One and the same sample provided the 11 T cell receptor beta chains below, sequenced in a study of OX40 agonist ivuxolimab in advanced cancers. The data were produced by immunoSEQ multiplex PCR, yet TCRdb's version contains in-frame clones alone and is incomplete. The data show 140 to 150 clones, 60% to 85% seen once. The sample here was taken in a trial of the OX40 agonist ivuxolimab. The receptor set was obtained from an adult with an advanced solid tumor such as melanoma, head and neck, liver or kidney cancer.

The rearrangement joins TRBV22-1 to TRBJ2-2; whether TRBD2, the table's D call, matches the DNA was not checked. TRBV22-1 is flagged as a pseudogene. The CDR3 is 15 residues long. CDR3 in DNA: TGTGCCAGCAGTTTGGCGGGAGGGCCCCCCGGGGAGCTGTTTTTT. Protein product: CASSLAGGPPGELFF.

This clone has only a few counts. The V and J genes are TRBV11-3 and TRBJ2-2; tentative D call: TRBD2 (6 bases). Per germline, CDR1 SGHNT and CDR2 YENEEA. The CDR3 is 16 amino acids. V lost 3 bases and J 2 bases, leaving 13 bases between the germline ends. CDR3 in amino acids: CASSLAGLDNTGELFF. The DNA of the CDR3 is TGTGCCAGCAGCTTGGCGGGACTGGATAACACCGGGGAGCTGTTTTTT.

The chain is built from TRBV6-8 and TRBJ2-1, with D unclear. The ends were cut back, 6 bases at V and 3 bases at J, with 12 bases in the middle. The CDR3 runs 14 residues. Germline assignment: CDR1 MNHGY and CDR2 SAAAGT. The CDR3 DNA reads as TGTGCCAGCAGGCAAGGAGCGAGCTACAATGAGCAGTTCTTC. Its protein product is CASRQGASYNEQFF.

J is TRBJ2-4 and V is TRBV19; D is perhaps TRBD1 (6 bases). The ends were cut back, 3 bases at V and 1 base at J, with 7 bases in the middle. CDR1 and CDR2 from the germline V gene are LNHDA and SQIVND (reference sequence). This CDR3 has 14 amino acids. CDR3 DNA sequence: TGTGCCAGTAGTATCCAGGGGGCCAAAAACATTCAGTACTTC. As protein: CASSIQGAKNIQYF.

This rearrangement joins TRBV6-8 to TRBJ2-2; D gene ambiguous. V dropped 7 bases and J dropped 8 bases, with 14 bases sitting between them. CDR1 MNHGY and CDR2 SAAAGT come from the germline V gene. The CDR3 is 13 amino acids. CDR3 sequence (DNA): TGTGCCAGCACGTACAGCTCGGCGGGGGAGCTGTTTTTT. Its translation: CASTYSSAGELFF.

The CDR3 DNA reads as TGTGCCAGCAGCCAAGATCGTGGGTACACCATATATTTT. Residues: CASSQDRGYTIYF. The rearrangement uses TRBV14 and TRBJ1-3, with D unclear. Germline V lookup: CDR1 SGHDN, CDR2 FVKESK. The CDR3 has 13 amino acids. V shed 0 bases and J shed 8 bases, with 8 bases lying between them. Variable domain in full (rest from reference TRBV14 and TRBJ1-3): EAGVTQFPSHSVIEKGQTVTLRCDPISGHDNLYWYRRVMGKEIKFLLHFVKESKQDESGMPNNRFLAERTGGTYSTLKVQPAELEDSGVYFCASSQDRGYTIYFGEGSWLTVV.

The rearrangement joins TRBV5-1 to TRBJ2-5, with 11 bases fitting TRBD2. The CDR3 covers 16 residues. Germline trimming cut 4 bases from V and 1 base from J; bases unmatched to any gene: 6. Germline-derived CDR1 and CDR2 are SGHRS and YFSETQ. The CDR3 DNA sequence: TGCGCCAGCAGCGGGTGGACTAGCGGGTCCCAAGAGACCCAGTACTTC. Its protein product is CASSGWTSGSQETQYF.

This chain uses TRBV7-1 with TRBJ1-2; no reliable D call. TRBV7-1 is noted as an ORF with a role that remains uncertain. Trimming took 5 bases from V and 4 from J, leaving 23 bases between them. The CDR3 is 17 residues long. CDR3 residues: CASSRVIKGRKSYGYTF. Here the CDR3 DNA reads TGTGCCAGCAGCCGAGTTATCAAAGGTCGAAAGTCCTATGGCTACACCTTC.

The count of this clone is one. The genes are TRBV19 and TRBJ2-5, with no clear D. Germline CDR1 and CDR2: LNHDA and SQIVND (reference sequence). The V end was cut by 8 bases, the J end by 3 bases, with 10 bases between. The CDR3 spans 12 residues. The CDR3 DNA reads as TGTGCCAGTTCGGCCGCGAAAGAGACCCAGTACTTC. Translation gives CASSAAKETQYF. The variable domain in full, with the rest retrieved from reference TRBV19 and TRBJ2-5, is DGGITQSPKYLFRKEGQNVTLSCEQNLNHDAMYWYRQDPGQGLRLIYYSQIVNDFQKGDIAEGYSVSREKKESFPLTVTSAQKNPTAFYLCASSAAKETQYFGPGTRLLVL.

This clone was found once. The V call is TRBV19, the J call TRBJ2-4; D perhaps matches TRBD1 (6 bases). CDR1 is LNHDA, CDR2 SQIVND, per germline (reference sequence). The CDR3 spans 14 residues. The V end lost 5 bases, the J end lost 2 bases, and 10 bases lay between the germline ends. The CDR3 protein is CASSLGQTKNIQYF. The CDR3 region has the DNA TGTGCCAGTAGTTTGGGACAAACCAAAAACATTCAGTACTTC.

The chain carries TRBV15 and TRBJ2-3; D possibly corresponds to TRBD1 (5 bases). This CDR3 is 15 amino acids long. Trimming took 4 bases from V and 2 from J, leaving 13 bases between them. CDR1 is LNHNV, CDR2 YYDKDF, per germline (reference sequence). CDR3 coding DNA: TGTGCCACCAGCACACAAACAGGATTCACAGATACGCAGTATTTT. Translating gives CATSTQTGFTDTQYF.